This TCR beta chain was profiled in a study of glioma-infiltrating T cells. Using RNA template, CDR3s of TCR alpha and beta were amplified with iRepertoire arm-PCR. TCRdb called the multiplex PCR reads again in MiXCR, with one record for every CDR3 protein. The sample yields around 190,000 distinct CDR3 sequences, 30% to 40% seen once. Study-wide points: Non-neoplastic patients had below-expected tissue-blood divergence, while all gliomas exceeded expectation.

The CDR3 covers 13 residues. Germline assignment: CDR1 SQVTM and CDR2 ANQGSEA. Deletions cut 6 bases from V and 3 bases from J, with 14 bases between. A note on this clonotype: Its antigen remains unidentified. A read error is possible here, since a much larger clone lies one base away.

This clonotype was sampled from a human donor with low-grade glioma or glioblastoma, undergoing nonglioma brain surgery, or in good health (not recorded which). Material: glioma tissue, nonneoplastic brain tissue, or PBMCs (not recorded which). The V and J genes are TRBV29-1 and TRBJ2-5, with a possible D match to TRBD2 (6 bases). Written as DNA, the CDR3 is TGCAGCGTCCGCGTAGCGGTGGAAGAGACCCAGTACTTC. Its translation: CSVRVAVEETQYF.